These 11 T cell receptor beta chains originate from one sample sequenced in a study of identical twins listed by TCRdb under 2016. Library preparation was by 5' RACE. Sequenced on an Illumina HiSeq 2000. The public reads were reprocessed in TCRdb via fastp at Q25 and MiXCR, keeping in-frame beta chains. Rows merge per CDR3 protein into single entries with the most common DNA and genes. In this sample the table shows some 590,000 distinct CDR3 sequences, 9.6% of which occur a single time. The leading ten clones occupy 2.5% to 3.5% of the sample. The sample was also reused in another study, on yellow fever vaccine responses in identical twins.

Sample: PBMCs. The source is a woman between 18 and 30 years old in good health.

The rearrangement joins TRBV25-1 to TRBJ2-5; no clear D. Per germline, CDR1 MGHDK and CDR2 SYGVNS. V gave up 6 bases and J gave up 3 bases, with 8 bases separating them. CDR3 length: 12 residues. CDR3 residues: CASRDLKETQYF. Written as DNA, the CDR3 is TGTGCCAGCAGGGATCTCAAAGAGACCCAGTACTTC.

This chain joins TRBV15 and TRBJ2-1, with 13 bases aligning to TRBD2. From germline, CDR1 is LNHNV and CDR2 YYDKDF (reference sequence). V shed 4 bases, J shed 9 bases, and the junction held 9 bases outside the gene matches. The CDR3 covers 16 residues. CDR3 amino acids: CATSTMTSGGPSEQFF. In nucleotides, the CDR3 is TGTGCCACCAGCACGATGACTAGCGGGGGGCCCAGTGAGCAGTTCTTC.

This clonotype was seen a few times. V usage is TRBV5-6 and J usage is TRBJ2-5, with D possibly being TRBD1 (6 bases). CDR3 size: 12 residues. Germline V lookup: CDR1 SGHDT, CDR2 YYEEEE. V shed 4 bases and J shed 4 bases, with 8 bases lying between them. The CDR3 sequence: CASSVQGETQYF. The CDR3 DNA follows: TGTGCCAGCAGCGTACAGGGAGAGACCCAGTACTTC.

The chain has TRBV9 and TRBJ2-3, with 9 bases identical to TRBD2. Germline CDR1 is SGDLS and CDR2 is YYNGEE. The CDR3 covers 15 residues. V lost 3 bases and J lost 1; bases outside the gene matches: 3. The CDR3 DNA reads TGTGCCAGCAGCGCGAGCGGGGGGCGCACAGATACGCAGTATTTT. Its protein is CASSASGGRTDTQYF.

The CDR3 region has the DNA TGTGCCAGCAGTTCTTCCGGGAGCCACAATGAGCAGTTCTTC. It translates to CASSSSGSHNEQFF. The rearrangement uses TRBV2 and TRBJ2-1; TRBD2 might be the D (6 bases). Between the trimmed V and J ends, which lost 5 bases and 5 bases, there was a span of 13 bases. Germline V gene sequence: CDR1 SNHLY, CDR2 FYNNEI. The CDR3 is 14 amino acids.

This clonotype was observed a few times. The chain carries TRBV7-9 and TRBJ2-1; D is uncertain. Germline CDR1 reads SEHNR; CDR2 reads FQNEAQ (reference sequence). Between the trimmed V and J ends, which lost 0 bases and 5 bases, there was a span of 11 bases. This CDR3 has 15 amino acids. The CDR3 DNA reads TGTGCCAGCAGCTTAGCGAGTCGCGGAAACAATGAGCAGTTCTTC. Protein product: CASSLASRGNNEQFF.

The genes are TRBV27 and TRBJ2-1, with D perhaps TRBD2 (6 bases). CDR1 MNHEY and CDR2 SMNVEV come from the germline V gene (reference sequence). The ends were cut back, 10 bases at V and 2 bases at J, with 18 bases in the middle. The CDR3 is made up of 15 amino acids. The CDR3 protein is CATSLPTGAYNEQFF. DNA for the CDR3: TGTGCCACCAGCCTCCCTACGGGAGCCTACAATGAGCAGTTCTTC.

The rearrangement uses TRBV2 and TRBJ1-5; TRBD1 might be the D (5 bases). Germline CDR1 and CDR2: SNHLY and FYNNEI. The CDR3 sequence is 14 residues long. V was clipped by 3 bases and J by 5 bases, with 11 bases between them. The CDR3 DNA sequence: TGTGCCAGCAGTGAGAGCAGGGACGATCAGCCCCAGCATTTT. Its protein is CASSESRDDQPQHF.

This chain connects TRBV13 to TRBJ2-7; 8 bases agree with TRBD2. With 0 bases clipped from V and 0 bases from J, the junction kept 4 bases outside the gene matches. This CDR3 has 16 amino acids. Germline V CDR1 and CDR2: PRHDT, FYEKMQ (reference sequence). CDR3 nucleotide sequence: TGTGCCAGCAGCTTAGGGACTAGCGTAAACTCCTACGAGCAGTACTTC. It yields the protein CASSLGTSVNSYEQYF.

The chain carries TRBV29-1 and TRBJ2-7; 10 bases line up with TRBD1. The CDR3 is made up of 15 amino acids. V gave up 1 base and J gave up 4 bases; unmatched junction bases: 7. Germline V gene lookup returns CDR1 SQVTM and CDR2 ANQGSEA. CDR3 residues: CSVEGRPDRGYEQYF. The CDR3, as DNA: TGCAGCGTTGAAGGTCGCCCGGACAGGGGGTACGAGCAGTACTTC.

There are a few counts of this clonotype. The CDR3: CASSLRGLAGGYEQFF. CDR3 bases: TGTGCCAGCAGCTTAAGGGGACTAGCGGGGGGATATGAGCAGTTCTTC. The chain couples TRBV7-3 to TRBJ2-1, with 15 bases fitting TRBD2. CDR3 size: 16 residues. CDR1 is SGHTA and CDR2 is FQGTGA in the germline V gene. V was clipped by 1 base and J by 8 bases; unmatched bases: 3.